A selection of T cell receptor beta chains follows, all from one sample in a study of T cell responses to AZD1222 COVID-19 vaccine. Generated by immunoSEQ multiplex PCR, the TCRdb table keeps only in-frame clones and is missing some. The sample yields around 130,000 clones, approximately 92% seen once. Source: peripheral blood, taken 28 days after the second AZD1222 dose. The origin of the receptors is an adult who received the AZD1222 COVID-19 vaccine. CDR3s include the opening cysteine and the closing phenylalanine or tryptophan. A D gene is named only where the DNA matches it firmly. Size tells how often a clone was seen (once, few, many) or the class of an expanded clone, and some rows leave it out.

V	D	size	length	J	CDR3	DNA
TRBV5-5	.	.	15	TRBJ2-3	CASSLLGESTDTQYF	TGTGCCAGCAGCTTGTTAGGGGAGAGCACAGATACGCAGTATTTT
TRBV14	.	.	14	TRBJ1-4	CASSLTSGSEKLFF	TGTGCCAGCAGCCTAACTAGCGGAAGCGAAAAACTGTTTTTT
TRBV9	.	.	13	TRBJ1-2	CASSVVGNGGYTF	TGTGCCAGCAGCGTAGTCGGAAATGGGGGCTACACCTTC
TRBV2	TRBD1	.	13	TRBJ1-1	CASSGDRNTEAFF	TGTGCCAGCAGTGGGGACAGGAACACTGAAGCTTTCTTT
TRBV12-3/TRBV12-4	.	.	11	TRBJ2-1	CASSGLGEQFF	TGTGCCAGCAGCGGACTTGGCGAGCAGTTCTTC
TRBV5-1	.	.	15	TRBJ1-1	CASSLTPGERTEAFF	TGCGCCAGCAGCTTGACCCCAGGGGAGCGGACTGAAGCTTTCTTT
TRBV5-6	.	.	13	TRBJ1-5	CASSLGYGQPQHF	TGTGCCAGCAGCTTGGGATATGGTCAGCCCCAGCATTTT
TRBV18	.	.	16	TRBJ2-2	CASSPYRDGNTGELFF	TGTGCCAGCTCACCTTACCGGGACGGGAACACCGGGGAGCTGTTTTTT
TRBV12-3/TRBV12-4	.	once	12	TRBJ1-1	CASRRGGTEAFF	TGTGCCAGCAGAAGAGGGGGCACTGAAGCTTTCTTT
TRBV7-2	TRBD1	.	13	TRBJ1-2	CASSYGTGRGYTF	TGTGCCAGCAGCTACGGGACAGGGCGAGGCTACACCTTC
TRBV5-1	TRBD2	.	15	TRBJ2-2	CASSLGTSGTGELFF	TGCGCCAGCAGCTTGGGGACTAGCGGGACCGGGGAGCTGTTTTTT
TRBV11-2	.	.	14	TRBJ2-7	CASSLLTRGYEQYF	TGTGCCAGCAGCTTACTTACGAGGGGCTACGAGCAGTACTTC
TRBV18	TRBD1	.	15	TRBJ1-6	CASSPGQEYNSPLHF	TGTGCCAGCTCACCAGGACAGGAATATAATTCACCCCTCCACTTT
TRBV19	.	few	15	TRBJ1-2	CASSMGDETWGGYTF	TGTGCCAGTAGTATGGGAGACGAGACGTGGGGGGGCTACACCTTC
TRBV10-2	.	once	12	TRBJ2-5	CASSERGETQYF	TGCGCCAGCAGTGAAAGGGGGGAGACCCAGTACTTC
TRBV18	.	.	12	TRBJ2-1	CASSSPPDEQFF	TGTGCCAGCTCGAGCCCCCCCGATGAGCAGTTCTTC
TRBV12-3/TRBV12-4	.	.	13	TRBJ1-2	CASSLAQNYGYTF	TGTGCCAGCAGTTTAGCACAGAACTATGGCTACACCTTC
TRBV7-8	.	.	15	TRBJ1-1	CASSLEGWRGTEAFF	TGTGCCAGCAGCTTAGAAGGGTGGAGGGGCACTGAAGCTTTCTTT
TRBV3-1/TRBV3-2	TRBD2	.	20	TRBJ2-1	CASSSPGGDVPSSSYNEQFF	TGTGCCAGCAGCTCTCCGGGGGGGGACGTGCCGTCAAGCTCCTACAATGAGCAGTTCTTC
TRBV19	.	.	16	TRBJ2-1	CASSMGAVGGYNEQFF	TGTGCCAGTAGTATGGGGGCTGTTGGAGGGTACAATGAGCAGTTCTTC
TRBV4-2	TRBD2	.	20	TRBJ2-6	CASSQVTSGSFYSGANVLTF	TGTGCCAGCAGCCAAGTCACTAGCGGGAGCTTCTACTCTGGGGCCAACGTCCTGACTTTC
TRBV9	.	.	12	TRBJ1-4	CASSVGNEKLFF	TGTGCCAGCAGCGTAGGAAATGAAAAACTGTTTTTT
TRBV20-1	.	.	9	TRBJ2-1	CSAGDSQFF	TGCAGTGCTGGGGACTCCCAGTTCTTC
TRBV29-1	.	.	15	TRBJ1-2	CSVPISGASDYGYTF	TGCAGCGTACCAATTTCAGGGGCATCAGACTATGGCTACACCTTC
TRBV7-9	.	.	15	TRBJ1-4	CASSAGAILNEKLFF	TGTGCCAGCAGCGCTGGGGCAATTCTTAATGAAAAACTGTTTTTT
TRBV6-5	TRBD1	.	15	TRBJ1-1	CASSYGQGARTEAFF	TGTGCCAGCAGTTACGGCCAGGGGGCAAGGACTGAAGCTTTCTTT
TRBV29-1	.	.	13	TRBJ1-1	CSVETLQGTEAFF	TGCAGCGTGGAAACTTTACAGGGAACCGAAGCTTTCTTT
TRBV6-2/TRBV6-3	.	.	13	TRBJ2-7	CASSLLEEYEQYF	TGTGCCAGCAGCCTACTAGAAGAATACGAGCAGTACTTC
TRBV19	TRBD1	.	13	TRBJ1-1	CASSIPNRGKAFF	TGTGCCAGTAGTATTCCTAACAGGGGCAAAGCTTTCTTT
TRBV6-6	.	.	14	TRBJ1-1	CASSYSSGDTEAFF	TGTGCCAGCAGTTACTCTTCAGGGGACACTGAAGCTTTCTTT
TRBV27	.	.	21	TRBJ2-1	CASSNRESQRIPSWPVDEQFF	TGTGCCAGCAGTAATCGGGAGTCGCAGCGAATCCCTTCTTGGCCGGTCGATGAGCAGTTCTTC
TRBV18	TRBD1	.	15	TRBJ2-2	CASSPTDRRRGELFF	TGTGCCAGCTCACCCACGGACAGGCGTAGGGGGGAGCTGTTTTTT
TRBV7-2	TRBD2	.	19	TRBJ2-1	CASSLFGQATSGSYNEQFF	TGTGCCAGCAGCTTATTCGGGCAGGCGACTAGCGGGAGCTACAATGAGCAGTTCTTC
TRBV5-5	.	.	14	TRBJ2-2	CASNGLFNLGELFF	TGTGCCAGCAACGGACTTTTCAACCTCGGGGAGCTGTTTTTT
TRBV10-3	TRBD2	.	18	TRBJ2-3	CAIKDGSGGAGNTDTQYF	TGTGCCATCAAGGACGGTAGCGGGGGGGCAGGGAACACAGATACGCAGTATTTT
TRBV4-1	.	once	13	TRBJ1-2	CASSQIPGQGYTF	TGCGCCAGCAGCCAAATCCCAGGGCAGGGCTACACCTTC
TRBV30	.	.	15	TRBJ1-1	CAWRVGHPTNTEAFF	TGTGCCTGGAGGGTCGGGCATCCCACGAACACTGAAGCTTTCTTT
TRBV12-3/TRBV12-4	.	.	13	TRBJ2-2	CASSPNWPRELFF	TGTGCCAGCAGTCCTAACTGGCCCAGGGAGCTGTTTTTT
TRBV3-1/TRBV3-2	.	.	11	TRBJ1-4	CASSQSEKLFF	TGTGCCAGCAGCCAAAGTGAAAAACTGTTTTTT
TRBV6-2/TRBV6-3	.	.	13	TRBJ1-2	CASSFRGFHGYTF	TGTGCCAGCAGTTTCCGGGGATTCCATGGCTACACCTTC
TRBV11-3	.	.	16	TRBJ1-3	CASSPTWGNSGNTIYF	TGTGCCAGCAGCCCCACGTGGGGGAACTCTGGAAACACCATATATTTT
TRBV2	.	.	14	TRBJ1-5	CASKSSTSNQPQHF	TGTGCCAGTAAGTCATCCACTAGCAATCAGCCCCAGCATTTT
TRBV11-2	.	.	15	TRBJ2-7	CASSLDRDSAYEQYF	TGTGCCAGCAGCTTAGATCGGGACTCCGCCTACGAGCAGTACTTC
TRBV18	.	.	14	TRBJ1-3	CASSTQESGNTIYF	TGTGCCAGCTCAACTCAAGAGTCTGGAAACACCATATATTTT
TRBV18	.	.	15	TRBJ1-1	CASSTKGRMDTEAFF	TGTGCCAGCTCAACAAAGGGGAGAATGGACACTGAAGCTTTCTTT
TRBV7-9	TRBD1	.	17	TRBJ2-2	CASSPAGQGGNTGELFF	TGTGCCAGCAGCCCAGCGGGACAGGGGGGTAACACCGGGGAGCTGTTTTTT
TRBV19	.	.	16	TRBJ1-1	CASSVTGIPMNTEAFF	TGTGCCAGTAGTGTAACAGGGATCCCTATGAACACTGAAGCTTTCTTT
TRBV29-1	TRBD1	.	14	TRBJ1-3	CSVRQGHSGNTIYF	TGCAGCGTCAGACAGGGACACTCTGGAAACACCATATATTTT
TRBV20-1	.	.	10	TRBJ2-1	CGLLANEQFF	TGCGGATTACTAGCTAATGAGCAGTTCTTC
TRBV19	.	.	13	TRBJ2-5	CASSVDPQETQYF	TGTGCCAGTAGTGTGGACCCGCAAGAGACCCAGTACTTC
TRBV30	.	.	16	TRBJ2-2	CAWSVLGLVETGELFF	TGTGCCTGGAGTGTACTGGGATTGGTGGAGACCGGGGAGCTGTTTTTT
TRBV6-5	TRBD1	.	13	TRBJ1-1	CAGQTGRNTEAFF	TGTGCCGGCCAGACAGGGCGGAACACTGAAGCTTTCTTT
TRBV19	.	.	15	TRBJ1-1	CASSLAIWVNTEAFF	TGTGCCAGTAGTTTGGCCATTTGGGTGAACACTGAAGCTTTCTTT
TRBV5-1	TRBD1	.	15	TRBJ1-1	CASSLRTGGNTEAFF	TGCGCCAGCAGCTTACGGACAGGGGGCAACACTGAAGCTTTCTTT